This T cell receptor (beta chain) was captured by sequencing in a study of blood T cell repertoires in COVID-19. The overall study: Italy, Spain and the United States were the sources of the convalescent and acute COVID-19 samples. From T cells, B-cell-depleted T cells, or PBMCs came the material, which was cDNA or gDNA.

Participants were aged roughly 18 to 90 years, lived in roughly 23 US areas, and enrolled virtually. Donors were grouped by their self-reported clinical history. Using immunoSEQ multiplex PCR, the repertoire was profiled, and TCRdb retains in-frame clones only, with some absent. The sample consists of around 140,000 clones, roughly four fifths of them appearing once. The V gene lost 0 bases and the J gene lost 3 bases, with 12 bases spanning the gap. This CDR3 region has 15 residues. The germline CDR1 and CDR2 sequences are SGHAT and FQNNGV. The clonotype comes from a middle-aged man with acute COVID-19. The sample taken for sequencing was PBMCs or T cells enriched from blood (not recorded which). The V call is TRBV11-2, the J call TRBJ2-7; unclear D gene. The chain's CDR3 is CASSLESYSLYEQYF. The CDR3 bases are TGTGCCAGCAGCTTAGAGAGTTACTCCCTCTACGAGCAGTACTTC.